This section outlines one T cell receptor beta chain sequence together with its context. Germline CDR1 is MDHEN and CDR2 is SYDVKM. With 3 bases clipped from V and 4 bases from J, the junction kept 4 bases outside the gene matches. This CDR3 contains 14 residues. Survey-level TCR beta sequencing used the immunoSEQ assay. Some clones are missing from TCRdb's copy, which holds only in-frame ones; the method was immunoSEQ multiplex PCR. The sample lists around 54,000 clones; approximately 93% were seen once. Specimen: PBMCs. The receptor was isolated from a man aged 35 to 55 with rheumatoid arthritis. The chain links TRBV28 to TRBJ1-2; the match to TRBD1 covers 8 bases. For the CDR3, the DNA is TGTGCCAGCAGTTTTACAGGGGGGGGCTATGGCTACACCTTC. Residues: CASSFTGGGYGYTF.